Each of the 24 T cell receptor beta chains below was sequenced from the same sample in a study of cytomegalovirus exposure and HLA in healthy donors. The PCR made use of 60 Vbeta and 13 Jbeta primers. The protocol was immunoSEQ multiplex PCR, while the TCRdb copy is restricted to in-frame clones and leaves out a portion. The data hold fewer than 120,000 clones, with 70% to 90% observed a single time. The sample consisted of PBMCs. Receptor source: a man aged 40-49 years in good health and CMV-seronegative.

V is TRBV10-3 and J is TRBJ1-1; no clear D gene. The CDR3 covers 16 residues. Trimming took 1 base from V and 0 from J, leaving 12 bases between them. Germline CDR1 ENHRY, CDR2 SYGVKD. The DNA for the CDR3 is TGTGCCATCAGTGAGTGGGGTCTCGGGATGAACACTGAAGCTTTCTTT. Its translation is CAISEWGLGMNTEAFF.

This chain links TRBV30 with TRBJ1-6; the match to TRBD1 covers 7 bases. The CDR3 extends over 14 amino acids. Germline trimming cut 0 bases from V and 7 bases from J; bases unmatched to any gene: 3. CDR1 and CDR2 (germline): GTSNPN, SVGIG (reference sequence). CDR3: CAWSVDRENSPLHF. The CDR3 DNA follows: TGTGCCTGGAGTGTTGACAGGGAAAATTCACCCCTCCACTTT.

This clone was detected a few times. The CDR3 sequence: CSVRGGAMTEAFF. CDR3 DNA: TGCAGCGTGCGGGGGGGCGCGATGACTGAAGCTTTCTTT. The chain is built from TRBV29-1 and TRBJ1-1; D possibly corresponds to TRBD1 (6 bases). Trimming pared 6 bases from V and 5 bases from J, leaving 16 bases between. The CDR3 extends over 13 amino acids. The V gene's germline CDR1 is SQVTM and CDR2 ANQGSEA.

This clone has a single count. V gene TRBV9 combines with J gene TRBJ2-5, with unresolved D. Germline assignment: CDR1 SGDLS and CDR2 YYNGEE. V shed 4 bases and J shed 5 bases, with 6 bases lying between them. The CDR3 length is 11 residues. DNA for the CDR3: TGTGCCAGCAGCTACGGGGAGACCCAGTACTTC. It codes for CASSYGETQYF.

V and J are TRBV28 and TRBJ1-5; 12 positions match TRBD1. This CDR3 spans 15 amino acids. Germline loops: CDR1 MDHEN, CDR2 SYDVKM. V trimming: 5 bases; J trimming: 7 bases; junction bases outside the gene matches: 6. Here the CDR3 DNA reads TGTGCCAGCAGTCCGGGACAGGGGGCAGAGCAGCCCCAGCATTTT. This sequence encodes CASSPGQGAEQPQHF.

This chain uses TRBV7-8 with TRBJ2-1; 7 bases match TRBD2. The CDR3 loop spans 16 amino acids. J lost 2 bases, V lost 2 bases, and 6 bases had no gene match. CDR1 and CDR2 from the germline V gene are SGHVS and FQNEAQ. CDR3 sequence (DNA): TGTGCCAGCAGCTTACGTCCCAGCGGGGCCTACAATGAGCAGTTCTTC. This encodes CASSLRPSGAYNEQFF.

The V gene is TRBV5-5, the J gene TRBJ2-4; TRBD1 matches 7 bases. The CDR3 consists of 14 residues. Germline loops: CDR1 SGHKS, CDR2 YYEKEE (reference sequence). V was pared by 0 bases and J by 9 bases, with 6 bases of the junction left unmatched. The CDR3 coding sequence is TGTGCCAGCAGCTTGGGGGACAGCGGTATCATTCAGTACTTC. It translates to CASSLGDSGIIQYF.

V is TRBV18 and J is TRBJ1-5; 7 bases line up with TRBD1. CDR1 and CDR2 (germline): KGHSH, LQKENI. The CDR3 length is 14 residues. V gave up 6 bases and J gave up 3 bases; unmatched junction bases: 5. The DNA for the CDR3 is TGTGCCAGCTCGCCGACAGGGCTCAATCAGCCCCAGCATTTT. As protein: CASSPTGLNQPQHF.

This sequence joins TRBV19 and TRBJ1-2; D gene ambiguous. This CDR3 region has 13 residues. V was shortened by 5 bases and J by 4 bases, with 11 bases between the two germline ends. CDR1 and CDR2 (germline): LNHDA, SQIVND (reference sequence). As DNA, the CDR3 is TGTGCCAGTAGTGTGGAGCTGGGCTATGGCTACACCTTC. Amino acid sequence: CASSVELGYGYTF.

The rearrangement links TRBV6-1 to TRBJ2-2; D remains unclear. This CDR3 has 14 amino acids. Germline V gives CDR1 MNHNS, CDR2 SASEGT. V was clipped by 2 bases and J by 5 bases, with 9 bases between them. CDR3 sequence: CASSESLNTGELFF. CDR3 nucleotides: TGTGCCAGCAGTGAAAGCCTTAATACCGGGGAGCTGTTTTTT.

The chain has TRBV19 and TRBJ1-1; 11 nucleotides line up with TRBD1. With 5 bases clipped from V and 1 base from J, the junction kept 12 bases outside the gene matches. CDR1 is LNHDA and CDR2 is SQIVND in the germline V gene (reference sequence). This CDR3 has 18 amino acids. The CDR3 region has the DNA TGTGCCAGTAGTCAGGCCAGGACAGGGGGCAACAGGAACACTGAAGCTTTCTTT. It encodes CASSQARTGGNRNTEAFF.

This rearrangement joins TRBV7-2 to TRBJ1-6, with D hard to call. Trimming removed 5 bases at V and 7 bases at J, with 15 bases between. From germline, CDR1 is SGHTA and CDR2 FQGNSA. The CDR3 sequence is 15 residues long. CDR3 sequence: CASSLHPNSNSPLHF. In nucleotides, the CDR3 is TGTGCCAGCAGCCTACATCCGAACAGCAATTCACCCCTCCACTTT.

This clone has more than one count but fewer than ten. V usage is TRBV5-1 and J usage is TRBJ1-4; 8 nucleotides agree with TRBD1. Germline CDR1 reads SGHRS; CDR2 reads YFSETQ. V shed 4 bases and J 4 bases; nucleotides not matched to a gene: 3. The CDR3 extends over 14 amino acids. Here the CDR3 DNA reads TGCGCCAGCAGCCAGGGACAGGTTAATGAAAAACTGTTTTTT. It specifies CASSQGQVNEKLFF.

The J gene is TRBJ1-2, the V gene TRBV18; D call uncertain. Trimming stripped 2 bases from V and 4 bases from J, with 8 bases between. Looked up from germline, CDR1 is KGHSH and CDR2 is LQKENI. The CDR3 is made up of 13 amino acids. The CDR3 loop is CASSPDRSYGYTF. CDR3 in DNA: TGTGCCAGCTCACCAGATAGGAGCTATGGCTACACCTTC.

The chain is built from TRBV6-5 and TRBJ1-4, with a tentative D call TRBD1 (6 bases). The germline gives CDR1 MNHEY, CDR2 SVGAGI. The CDR3 runs 15 residues. The V gene lost 7 bases and the J gene lost 0 bases, with 12 bases spanning the gap. CDR3 region: CASTQRQATNEKLFF. The CDR3 coding sequence is TGTGCCAGCACCCAACGACAGGCAACTAATGAAAAACTGTTTTTT.

The chain joins TRBV5-1 to TRBJ1-1; D gene unclear. CDR3 length: 13 residues. Trimming stripped 0 bases from V and 4 bases from J, with 7 bases between. The germline V gene encodes CDR1 SGHRS and CDR2 YFSETQ. In nucleotides, the CDR3 is TGCGCCAGCAGCTTGGATTGGGCCACTGAAGCTTTCTTT. This sequence encodes CASSLDWATEAFF.

This clone was recorded once. The chain has TRBV7-6 and TRBJ1-6; D not resolved. Trimming cost V 2 bases and J 5 bases, with 7 bases left between them. Germline loops: CDR1 SGHVS, CDR2 FNYEAQ. This CDR3 is 14 amino acids long. CDR3 bases: TGTGCCAGCAGCTTACGTGTTAATAATTCACCCCTCCACTTT. This codes for CASSLRVNNSPLHF. The entire variable domain, with the rest obtained from reference TRBV7-6 and TRBJ1-6, is as follows: GAGVSQSPRYKVTKRGQDVALRCDPISGHVSLYWYRQALGQGPEFLTYFNYEAQQDKSGLPNDRFSAERPEGSISTLTIQRTEQRDSAMYRCASSLRVNNSPLHFGNGTRLTVT.

CDR3 protein: CASSQQGFTEAFF. The CDR3 DNA reads as TGTGCCAGCAGTCAACAGGGTTTCACTGAAGCTTTCTTT. This sequence joins TRBV6-5 and TRBJ1-1, with D perhaps TRBD1 (6 bases). The CDR3 is 13 amino acids. Between the trimmed V and J ends, which lost 5 bases and 4 bases, there was a span of 11 bases. CDR1 and CDR2 from the germline V gene are MNHEY and SVGAGI.

V gene TRBV5-1 combines with J gene TRBJ2-7, with TRBD2 identical over 7 bases. Losses at the gene ends were 7 bases for V and 4 bases for J; bases not matched to a gene: 8. The CDR3 sequence is 13 residues long. In germline, CDR1 is SGHRS, CDR2 YFSETQ. The CDR3 loop reads CASGRVSPYEQYF. The CDR3 DNA reads as TGCGCCAGCGGGAGGGTCAGTCCGTACGAGCAGTACTTC. Using reference TRBV5-1 and TRBJ2-7 for the parts outside the CDR3, the full variable domain is KAGVTQTPRYLIKTRGQQVTLSCSPISGHRSVSWYQQTPGQGLQFLFEYFSETQRNKGNFPGRFSGRQFSNSRSEMNVSTLELGDSALYLCASGRVSPYEQYFGPGTRLTVT.

This sequence joins TRBV28 and TRBJ1-2, with 7 bases lining up with TRBD1. This CDR3 spans 13 amino acids. Germline loops: CDR1 MDHEN, CDR2 SYDVKM. Trimming cost V 3 bases and J 6 bases; bases outside gene matches: 4. In DNA form, the CDR3 reads TGTGCCAGCAGTTTCCCCGACAGGGATGGCTACACCTTC. The encoded protein is CASSFPDRDGYTF.

The chain couples TRBV4-1 to TRBJ2-5, with TRBD2 matching over 8 bases. The end of the DNA fits TRBJ2-7 better, so the J call may be wrong. This CDR3 region has 15 residues. From germline, CDR1 is MGHRA and CDR2 YSYEKL. The CDR3 region is CASSLGSGETYEQYF. The CDR3 coding sequence is TGCGCCAGCAGCCTGGGTAGCGGGGAGACCTACGAGCAGTACTTC.

This chain uses TRBV23-1 with TRBJ1-3, with 10 nucleotides matching TRBD1. TRBV23-1 belongs to the ORF category, with a function that is uncertain. The CDR3 is 17 amino acids. Trimming cost V 4 bases and J 1 base; bases outside gene matches: 7. Here the CDR3 DNA reads TGCGCCAGCAGTCCTCCGAGACAGGGGGCATCTGGAAACACCATATATTTT. It is translated as CASSPPRQGASGNTIYF.

The chain employs TRBV12-5 and TRBJ1-3; D is perhaps TRBD1 (5 bases). Trimming removed 5 bases from V and 0 bases from J, with 11 bases in between. Germline V CDR1 and CDR2: LGHNT, FRNRAP. This CDR3 contains 15 residues. The chain's CDR3 is CASGAGPLSGNTIYF. CDR3 DNA sequence: TGTGCTAGTGGTGCGGGGCCGCTCTCTGGAAACACCATATATTTT.

J is TRBJ1-1 and V is TRBV7-9; the D gene is possibly TRBD1 (6 bases). CDR3 length: 14 residues. V shed 5 bases and J shed 2 bases, with 12 bases lying between them. Germline-derived CDR1 and CDR2 are SEHNR and FQNEAQ (reference sequence). CDR3 bases: TGTGCCAGCAGCGGCCGACAGGTCAACACTGAAGCTTTCTTT. Its translation: CASSGRQVNTEAFF.